The source of this T cell receptor beta chain is a study of radiotherapy plus CTLA-4 blockade in lung cancer. TCRdb keeps only in-frame clones here, not all; method: immunoSEQ multiplex PCR. The table shows approximately 48,000 clones, with about four fifths occurring only once. This specimen consisted of peripheral blood, obtained from a patient treated with radiotherapy plus ipilimumab. This receptor was identified in a human donor with non-small cell lung cancer whose response to radiotherapy plus ipilimumab could not be evaluated.

The CDR3 loop is CASSSRASHGYTF. CDR3 nucleotide sequence: TGTGCCAGCAGCTCCAGGGCGTCCCATGGCTACACCTTC. The genes are TRBV9 and TRBJ1-2; maybe TRBD1 (5 bases). Trimming cost V 4 bases and J 6 bases, with 13 bases left between them. The CDR3 extends over 13 amino acids. The germline CDR1 and CDR2 sequences are SGDLS and YYNGEE. Full variable domain (missing parts from reference TRBV9 and TRBJ1-2): DSGVTQTPKHLITATGQRVTLRCSPRSGDLSVYWYQQSLDQGLQFLIQYYNGEERAKGNILERFSAQQFPDLHSELNLSSLELGDSALYFCASSSRASHGYTFGSGTRLTVV.